Sequencing of this T cell receptor beta chain was carried out in a study of tumor and adjacent non-tumor tissue in lung cancer. No cell sorting was done before RNA was extracted from the tissue. The normal lung tissue was taken more than 3 cm from the tumor edge. Three rounds of nested PCR, following a modified ARM-PCR protocol, produced the TCRbeta library. A single record per CDR3 protein comes from TCRdb applying MiXCR to the multiplex PCR reads. The table lists around 82,000 distinct CDR3 sequences, about four fifths of them singletons. V dropped 0 bases and J dropped 11 bases, with 23 bases sitting between them. CDR1 MGHRA and CDR2 YSYEKL come from the germline V gene. The CDR3 consists of 17 residues.

The source of this sequence is a man aged 55 to 69 with non-small cell lung cancer. The chain joins TRBV4-1 to TRBJ2-1, with D possibly called TRBD1 or TRBD2 (5 bases each). The sample was distant non-tumor lung tissue. The CDR3 sequence is CASSQDRGPRSRGKQFF. The CDR3 bases are TGCGCCAGCAGCCAAGATCGGGGCCCCAGGAGCCGGGGTAAGCAGTTCTTC.